This TCR beta chain was sequenced during a study of type 1 and type 2 diabetes patients. The CDR3 covers 14 residues. The V end was cut by 3 bases, the J end by 0 bases, with 8 bases between. Per the germline V gene, CDR1 is GTSNPN and CDR2 is SVGIG (reference sequence). PCR was run on genomic DNA. The TCR beta CDR3 region was amplified using 30 forward and 13 reverse primers. Each CDR3 protein is one row after TCRdb ran MiXCR on the multiplex PCR reads. Of a few hundred thousand distinct CDR3 sequences listed, around 47% were seen once; the top ten hold roughly an eighth. The specimen sequenced was peripheral blood mononuclear cells (PBMCs). The chain combines TRBV30 with TRBJ1-4; D not certain. The receptor's source is a man between 18 and 35 years old with type 2 diabetes. In DNA form, the CDR3 reads TGTGCCTGGAGCGCCGGCGCAACTAATGAAAAACTGTTTTTT. It translates to CAWSAGATNEKLFF.